One and the same sample provided the 15 T cell receptor beta chains below, sequenced in a study of blood T cells in healthy people across ages. With a J-beta primer mix and a sample-barcoded 5' primer, a second PCR ran roughly 6 to 12 cycles. TCRdb used MiXCR to reprocess the 5' RACE reads, holding one entry per CDR3 protein. The table includes over 1,500,000 distinct CDR3 sequences, approximately 39% detected once. The specimen sequenced was blood. These TCRs come from a human donor in good health.

This clonotype was observed a handful of times. The V and J genes are TRBV7-3 and TRBJ2-1; 7 bases are shared with TRBD1. After removal of 4 bases from V and 7 bases from J, the junction contained 13 bases not matched to a gene. Looked up from germline, CDR1 is SGHTA and CDR2 is FQGTGA. The CDR3 has 16 residues. In DNA form, the CDR3 reads TGTGCCAGCAGCTCCCAGACAGGGAGAGTCGTAAATGAGCAGTTCTTC. This sequence encodes CASSSQTGRVVNEQFF.

This sequence joins TRBV15 and TRBJ1-1; tentatively, D is TRBD1 (5 bases). V shed 0 bases and J shed 0 bases, with 17 bases lying between them. The CDR3 extends over 18 amino acids. Germline CDR1 reads LNHNV; CDR2 reads YYDKDF (reference sequence). The CDR3 region is CATSRDLLGRVMNTEAFF. The CDR3 region has the DNA TGTGCCACCAGCAGAGATCTATTGGGGCGAGTTATGAACACTGAAGCTTTCTTT.

Only a few counts were recorded for this clonotype. The chain carries TRBV2 and TRBJ1-4; possibly TRBD1 for D (5 bases). Germline-derived CDR1 and CDR2 are SNHLY and FYNNEI. The V end lost 3 bases, the J end lost 8 bases, and 16 bases lay between the germline ends. The CDR3 covers 15 residues. The CDR3 region has the DNA TGTGCCAGCAGTGACTCCCCCCTGGGGACCGAAAAACTGTTTTTT. Protein product: CASSDSPLGTEKLFF.

This clonotype is a singleton in its sample. The rearrangement links TRBV7-8 to TRBJ2-1, with TRBD1 as a possible D gene (6 bases). Trimming took off 5 bases at V and 7 bases at J, with 12 bases between the two ends. Germline CDR1 reads SGHVS; CDR2 reads FQNEAQ. The CDR3 sequence is 13 residues long. The CDR3 bases are TGTGCCAGCAGCCTGCATAGGGGGAATGAGCAGTTCTTC. This encodes CASSLHRGNEQFF.

This clonotype appeared many times. J is TRBJ2-1 and V is TRBV7-3; 10 bases fit TRBD1. Germline lookup yields CDR1 SGHTA and CDR2 FQGTGA. This CDR3 contains 16 residues. V was pared by 4 bases and J by 5 bases, with 8 bases of the junction left unmatched. CDR3 sequence: CASSSAGQGDNNEQFF. The CDR3 DNA is TGTGCCAGCAGCTCGGCCGGACAGGGGGACAACAATGAGCAGTTCTTC.

The chain recombines TRBV10-3 with TRBJ2-3, with a possible D match to TRBD2 (5 bases). This CDR3 is built from 16 residues. Germline lookup yields CDR1 ENHRY and CDR2 SYGVKD. V dropped 4 bases and J dropped 4 bases, with 18 bases sitting between them. The CDR3 DNA reads as TGTGCCATCAGTGGAGGGTTGGCCCACCCCCCAGATACGCAGTATTTT. It codes for CAISGGLAHPPDTQYF.

The chain is built from TRBV20-1 and TRBJ1-2; D perhaps matches TRBD1 (6 bases). Between the trimmed V and J ends, which lost 5 bases and 2 bases, there was a span of 27 bases. The CDR3 spans 18 residues. Per the germline V gene, CDR1 is DFQATT and CDR2 is SNEGSKA (reference sequence). The CDR3 reads CSAEDGQNREEPNYGYTF. The CDR3 region has the DNA TGCAGTGCTGAAGACGGCCAAAACAGGGAGGAACCCAACTATGGCTACACCTTC.

This chain joins TRBV7-2 and TRBJ1-2; D remains unclear. The CDR3 spans 15 residues. Trimming shortened V by 6 bases and J by 5 bases, and 19 bases separated the two germline ends. Per germline, CDR1 SGHTA and CDR2 FQGNSA. The CDR3 here is CASREEKRFIYGYTF. The CDR3 coding sequence is TGTGCCAGCAGAGAGGAGAAGAGGTTCATTTATGGCTACACCTTC.

The chain combines TRBV4-3 with TRBJ1-1, with D uncertain. The V gene lost 5 bases and the J gene lost 5 bases, with 15 bases spanning the gap. Looked up from germline, CDR1 is LGHNA and CDR2 is YSLEER. This CDR3 comprises 14 residues. The DNA of the CDR3 is TGCGCCAGCAGCACAAGATGGGGTGGAACTGAAGCTTTCTTT. It specifies CASSTRWGGTEAFF.

The V call is TRBV7-2, the J call TRBJ2-2; D possibly corresponds to TRBD1 (5 bases). V was trimmed by 2 bases and J by 7 bases, leaving 17 bases between them. This CDR3 spans 16 amino acids. Germline assignment: CDR1 SGHTA and CDR2 FQGNSA. The CDR3 loop reads CASSLNFWGQGGELFF. In DNA, the CDR3 is TGTGCCAGCAGCTTAAATTTTTGGGGTCAGGGCGGGGAGCTGTTTTTT.

This clonotype turned up a few times. The gene calls are TRBV7-9 and TRBJ2-1; D might be TRBD1 (6 bases). The germline V gene encodes CDR1 SEHNR and CDR2 FQNEAQ (reference sequence). V was cut by 5 bases and J by 4 bases, with 15 bases left in between. The CDR3 extends over 15 amino acids. The DNA of the CDR3 is TGTGCCAGCAGCCCCCGACAGGCCACGTACAATGAGCAGTTCTTC. This sequence encodes CASSPRQATYNEQFF.

This clonotype was detected only a few times. The chain uses TRBV6-2 or TRBV6-3 and TRBJ1-4; D ambiguous. Deletions cut 6 bases from V and 7 bases from J, with 18 bases between. CDR3 length: 15 residues. The V gene's germline CDR1 is MNHEY and CDR2 SVGEGT. CDR3: CASSKIKGGGEKLFF. The DNA of the CDR3 is TGTGCCAGCAGCAAGATAAAGGGTGGAGGTGAAAAACTGTTTTTT.

This clonotype was observed a few times. This rearrangement joins TRBV10-3 to TRBJ2-3, with D perhaps matching TRBD2 (6 bases). The length of the CDR3 is 14 residues. Germline-derived CDR1 and CDR2 are ENHRY and SYGVKD. Trimming stripped 4 bases from V and 0 bases from J, with 8 bases between. In DNA, the CDR3 is TGTGCCATCAGTGTCCTAGCGAGCACAGATACGCAGTATTTT. Translating gives CAISVLASTDTQYF.

This clonotype was found a few times. The rearrangement uses TRBV6-2 or TRBV6-3 and TRBJ1-5, with unresolved D. CDR1 is MNHEY and CDR2 is SVGEGT in the germline V gene. V gave up 11 bases and J gave up 6 bases, with 17 bases separating them. This CDR3 region has 13 residues. The CDR3 spells CAAAIGLFQPQHF. CDR3 bases: TGTGCCGCCGCCATAGGGCTGTTTCAGCCCCAGCATTTT.

This clonotype was seen only a few times. The V and J genes are TRBV20-1 and TRBJ1-1; no reliable D call. This CDR3 region has 14 residues. The V end lost 2 bases, the J end lost 2 bases, and 12 bases lay between the germline ends. CDR1 is DFQATT, CDR2 SNEGSKA, per germline (reference sequence). The CDR3 sequence is CSARRQRSNTEAFF. For the CDR3, the DNA is TGCAGTGCTAGACGTCAGAGGAGTAACACTGAAGCTTTCTTT.